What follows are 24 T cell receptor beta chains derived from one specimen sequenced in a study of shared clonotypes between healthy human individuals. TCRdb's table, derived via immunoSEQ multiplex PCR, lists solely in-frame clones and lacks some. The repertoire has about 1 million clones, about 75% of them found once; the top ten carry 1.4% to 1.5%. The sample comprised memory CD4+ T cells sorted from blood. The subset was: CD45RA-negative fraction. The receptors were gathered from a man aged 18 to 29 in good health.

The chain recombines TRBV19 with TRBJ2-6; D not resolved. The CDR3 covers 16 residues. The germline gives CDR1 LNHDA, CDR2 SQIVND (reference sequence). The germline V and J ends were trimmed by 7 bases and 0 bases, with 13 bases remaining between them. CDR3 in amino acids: CASNPQPSSGANVLTF. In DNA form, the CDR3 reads TGTGCCAGTAACCCACAACCCTCCTCTGGGGCCAACGTCCTGACTTTC.

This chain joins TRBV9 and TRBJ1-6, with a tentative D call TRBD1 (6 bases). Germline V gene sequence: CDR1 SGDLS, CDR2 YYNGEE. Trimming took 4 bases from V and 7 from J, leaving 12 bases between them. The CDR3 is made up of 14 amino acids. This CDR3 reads CASSTGAENSPLHF. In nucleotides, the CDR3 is TGTGCCAGCAGCACGGGGGCTGAAAATTCACCCCTCCACTTT.

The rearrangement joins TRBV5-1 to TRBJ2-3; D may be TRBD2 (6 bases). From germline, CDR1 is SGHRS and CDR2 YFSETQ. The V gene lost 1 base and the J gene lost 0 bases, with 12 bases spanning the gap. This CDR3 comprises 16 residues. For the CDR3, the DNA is TGCGCCAGCAGCTTGTCGGGGGAATCTAGCACAGATACGCAGTATTTT. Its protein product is CASSLSGESSTDTQYF.

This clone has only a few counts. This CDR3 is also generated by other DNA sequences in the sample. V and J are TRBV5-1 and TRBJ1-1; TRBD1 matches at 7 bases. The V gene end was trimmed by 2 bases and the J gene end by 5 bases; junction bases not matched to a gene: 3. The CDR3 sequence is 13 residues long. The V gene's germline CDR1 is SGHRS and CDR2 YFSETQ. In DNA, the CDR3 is TGCGCCAGCAGCTTCACAGGGGTAACTGAAGCTTTCTTT. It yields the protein CASSFTGVTEAFF.

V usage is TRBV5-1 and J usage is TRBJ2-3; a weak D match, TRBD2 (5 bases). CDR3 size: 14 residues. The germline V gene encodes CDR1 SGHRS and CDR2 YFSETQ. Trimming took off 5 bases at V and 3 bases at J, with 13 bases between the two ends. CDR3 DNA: TGCGCCAGCAGGAAGGGCGGAGGTACAGATACGCAGTATTTT. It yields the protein CASRKGGGTDTQYF.

The CDR3 protein is CASSIPGRSTDTQYF. As DNA, the CDR3 is TGTGCCAGCAGTATACCTGGCAGAAGCACAGATACGCAGTATTTT. The chain employs TRBV25-1 and TRBJ2-3; no clear D gene. V was clipped by 5 bases and J by 0 bases, with 12 bases between them. The V gene's germline CDR1 is MGHDK and CDR2 SYGVNS. The CDR3 totals 15 residues.

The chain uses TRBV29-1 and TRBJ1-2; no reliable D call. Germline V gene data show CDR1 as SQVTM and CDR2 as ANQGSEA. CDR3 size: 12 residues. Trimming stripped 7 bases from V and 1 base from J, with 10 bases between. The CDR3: CSETRGNYGYTF. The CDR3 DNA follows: TGCAGCGAAACACGGGGTAACTATGGCTACACCTTC.

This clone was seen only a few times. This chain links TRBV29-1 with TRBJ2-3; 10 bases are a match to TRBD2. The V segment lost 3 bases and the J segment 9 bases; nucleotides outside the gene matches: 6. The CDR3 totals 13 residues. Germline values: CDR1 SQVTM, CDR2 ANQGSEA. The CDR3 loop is CSVEVSGRRTQYF. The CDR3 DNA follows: TGCAGCGTTGAGGTTAGCGGGAGGAGGACGCAGTATTTT.

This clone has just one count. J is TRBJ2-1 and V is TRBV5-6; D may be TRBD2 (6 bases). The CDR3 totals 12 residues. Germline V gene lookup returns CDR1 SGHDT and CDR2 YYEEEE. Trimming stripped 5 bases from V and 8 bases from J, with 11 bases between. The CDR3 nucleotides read TGTGCCAGCAGGGACTGGAGGGATGAGCAGTTCTTC. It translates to CASRDWRDEQFF.

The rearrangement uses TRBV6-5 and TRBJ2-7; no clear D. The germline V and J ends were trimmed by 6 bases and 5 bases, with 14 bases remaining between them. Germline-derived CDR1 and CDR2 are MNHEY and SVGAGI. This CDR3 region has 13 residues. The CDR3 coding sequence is TGTGCCAGCAGAGTCGCCGGGTGGGACGAGCAGTACTTC. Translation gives CASRVAGWDEQYF.

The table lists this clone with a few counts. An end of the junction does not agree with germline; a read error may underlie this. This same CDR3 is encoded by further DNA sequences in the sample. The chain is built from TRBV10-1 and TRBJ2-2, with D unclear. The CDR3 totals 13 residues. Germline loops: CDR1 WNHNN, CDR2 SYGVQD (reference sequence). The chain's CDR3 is CASGDRNTGELFF. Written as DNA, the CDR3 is TGCGCCAGCGGTGACCGTAACACCGGGGAGCTGTTTTTT.

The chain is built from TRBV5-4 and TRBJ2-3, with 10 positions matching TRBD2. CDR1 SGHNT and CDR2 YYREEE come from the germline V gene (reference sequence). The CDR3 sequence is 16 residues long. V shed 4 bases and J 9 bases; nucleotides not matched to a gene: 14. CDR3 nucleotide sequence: TGTGCCAGCAGCCCTCGTAGCGGGGGGTCGCGACGGACGCAGTATTTT. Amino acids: CASSPRSGGSRRTQYF. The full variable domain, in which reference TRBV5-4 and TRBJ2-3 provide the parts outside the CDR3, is ETGVTQSPTHLIKTRGQQVTLRCSSQSGHNTVSWYQQALGQGPQFIFQYYREEENGRGNFPPRFSGLQFPNYSSELNVNALELDDSALYLCASSPRSGGSRRTQYFGPGTRLTVL.

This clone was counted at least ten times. In DNA form, the CDR3 reads TGTGCCAGCAGCAAGGGACTCCCGGGAGATACGCAGTATTTT. It specifies CASSKGLPGDTQYF. The rearrangement links TRBV7-2 to TRBJ2-3; a weak D match, TRBD2 (6 bases). The CDR3 sequence is 14 residues long. Germline lookup yields CDR1 SGHTA and CDR2 FQGNSA. Trimming pared 5 bases from V and 5 bases from J, leaving 14 bases between.

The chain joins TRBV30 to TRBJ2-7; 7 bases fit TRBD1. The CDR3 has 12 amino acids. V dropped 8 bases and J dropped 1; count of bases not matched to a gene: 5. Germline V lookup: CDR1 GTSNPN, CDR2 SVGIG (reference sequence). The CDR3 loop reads CARSGQSYEQYF. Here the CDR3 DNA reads TGTGCCCGCTCGGGACAGTCCTACGAGCAGTACTTC.

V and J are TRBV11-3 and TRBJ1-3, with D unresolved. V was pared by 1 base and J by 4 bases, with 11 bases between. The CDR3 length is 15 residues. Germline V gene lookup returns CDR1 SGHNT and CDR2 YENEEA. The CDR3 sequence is CASSLGEGGGNTIYF. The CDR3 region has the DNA TGTGCCAGCAGCTTAGGGGAGGGTGGCGGAAACACCATATATTTT. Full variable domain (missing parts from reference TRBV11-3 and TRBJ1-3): EAGVVQSPRYKIIEKKQPVAFWCNPISGHNTLYWYLQNLGQGPELLIRYENEEAVDDSQLPKDRFSAERLKGVDSTLKIQPAELGDSAVYLCASSLGEGGGNTIYFGEGSWLTVV.

The CDR3 region is CASSLTGAEAFF. The CDR3 nucleotides read TGTGCCAGCAGCCTGACGGGGGCTGAAGCTTTCTTT. The rearrangement joins TRBV7-3 to TRBJ1-1; D might be TRBD1 (5 bases). Per germline, CDR1 SGHTA and CDR2 FQGTGA. V dropped 5 bases and J dropped 6 bases, with 10 bases sitting between them. The CDR3 is 12 amino acids. Based on the CDR3 plus reference TRBV7-3 and TRBJ1-1, the full variable domain is GAGVSQTPSNKVTEKGKYVELRCDPISGHTALYWYRQSLGQGPEFLIYFQGTGAADDSGLPNDRFFAVRPEGSVSTLKIQRTERGDSAVYLCASSLTGAEAFFGQGTRLTVV.

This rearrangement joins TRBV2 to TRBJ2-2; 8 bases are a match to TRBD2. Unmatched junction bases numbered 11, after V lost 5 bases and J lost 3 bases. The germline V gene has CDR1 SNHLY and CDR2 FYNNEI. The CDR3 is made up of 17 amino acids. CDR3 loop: CASSKSPGGGHTGELFF. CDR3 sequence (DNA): TGTGCCAGCAGTAAAAGCCCGGGGGGGGGCCACACCGGGGAGCTGTTTTTT.

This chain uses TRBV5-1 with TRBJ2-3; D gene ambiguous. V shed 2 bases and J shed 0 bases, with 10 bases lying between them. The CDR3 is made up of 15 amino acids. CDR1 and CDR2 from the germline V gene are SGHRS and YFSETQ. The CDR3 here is CASSFWGSSTDTQYF. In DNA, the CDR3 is TGCGCCAGCAGCTTCTGGGGTTCTAGCACAGATACGCAGTATTTT. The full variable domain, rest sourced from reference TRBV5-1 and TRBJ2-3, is KAGVTQTPRYLIKTRGQQVTLSCSPISGHRSVSWYQQTPGQGLQFLFEYFSETQRNKGNFPGRFSGRQFSNSRSEMNVSTLELGDSALYLCASSFWGSSTDTQYFGPGTRLTVL.

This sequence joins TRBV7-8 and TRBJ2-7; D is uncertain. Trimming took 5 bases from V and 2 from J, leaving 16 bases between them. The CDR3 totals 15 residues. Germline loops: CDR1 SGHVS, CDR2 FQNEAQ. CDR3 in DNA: TGTGCCAGCAGCCACAGAACCCAATCGACCTACGAGCAGTACTTC. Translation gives CASSHRTQSTYEQYF.

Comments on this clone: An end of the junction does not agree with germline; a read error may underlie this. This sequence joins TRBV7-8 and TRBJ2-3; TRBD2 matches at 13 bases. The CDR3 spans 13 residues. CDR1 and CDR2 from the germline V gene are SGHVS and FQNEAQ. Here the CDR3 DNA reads TGTGCCAGCAGCCCCGGGACTAGCGGGGCGTACAATTTT. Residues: CASSPGTSGAYNF.

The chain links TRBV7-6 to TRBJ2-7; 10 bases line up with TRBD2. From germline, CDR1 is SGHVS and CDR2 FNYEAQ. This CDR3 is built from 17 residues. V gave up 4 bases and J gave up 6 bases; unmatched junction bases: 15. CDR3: CASSSPHGSRTSGEQYF. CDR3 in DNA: TGTGCCAGCAGCTCCCCCCACGGCAGTAGGACTAGCGGCGAGCAGTACTTC.

Here the CDR3 reads CASSYLVAGGLPKNIQYF. The CDR3, as DNA: TGTGCCAGCAGTTACTTGGTAGCGGGAGGCCTACCCAAAAACATTCAGTACTTC. This sequence joins TRBV6-8 and TRBJ2-4, with 10 bases identical to TRBD2. The CDR3 has 18 residues. The J segment lost 2 bases and the V segment lost 1 base, leaving 8 bases of the junction unmatched. The germline CDR1 and CDR2 sequences are MNHGY and SAAAGT.

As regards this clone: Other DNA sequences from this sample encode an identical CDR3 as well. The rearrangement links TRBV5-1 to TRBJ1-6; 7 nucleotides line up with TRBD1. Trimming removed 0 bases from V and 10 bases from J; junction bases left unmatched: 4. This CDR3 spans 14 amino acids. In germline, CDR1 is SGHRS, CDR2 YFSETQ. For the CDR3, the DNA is TGCGCCAGCAGCTTGGGACAGGGAGGGTCACCCCTCCACTTT. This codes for CASSLGQGGSPLHF.

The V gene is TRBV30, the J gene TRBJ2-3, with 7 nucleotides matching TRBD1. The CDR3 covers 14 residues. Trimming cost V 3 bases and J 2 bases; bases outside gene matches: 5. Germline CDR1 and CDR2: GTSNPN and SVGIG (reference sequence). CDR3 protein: CAWSGDSSTDTQYF. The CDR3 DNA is TGTGCCTGGAGCGGGGACAGTTCCACAGATACGCAGTATTTT. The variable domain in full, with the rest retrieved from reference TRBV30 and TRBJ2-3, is SQTIHQWPATLVQPVGSPLSLECTVEGTSNPNLYWYRQAAGRGLQLLFYSVGIGQISSEVPQNLSASRPQDRQFILSSKKLLLSDSGFYLCAWSGDSSTDTQYFGPGTRLTVL.